This T cell receptor beta chain appears in the sequencing data of a study of blood T cell repertoires in COVID-19. Study information: The cDNA or gDNA used as material had been derived from T cells, B-cell-depleted T cells, or PBMCs.

The CDR3 runs 14 residues. Germline V gene lookup returns CDR1 ENHRY and CDR2 SYGVKD. V was clipped by 5 bases and J by 0 bases; unmatched bases: 3. Assay: immunoSEQ multiplex PCR; the TCRdb copy retains only in-frame clones and omits some. The profile shows 180,000 or so clones, approximately 80% of them singletons. The sample comprised PBMCs or T cells enriched from blood (not recorded which). The chain couples TRBV10-3 to TRBJ2-5; 7 nucleotides agree with TRBD2. The TCR sequence derives from a woman aged 60-75 years who had recovered from COVID-19. CDR3 nucleotide sequence: TGTGCCATCAGTTCAGCGGGGCACCAAGAGACCCAGTACTTC. Its protein is CAISSAGHQETQYF.